The 11 T cell receptor beta chains below all came from one sample that was sequenced in a study of T cell changes during pregnancy in multiple sclerosis. Clones were read by immunoSEQ multiplex PCR, and TCRdb kept only the in-frame ones, dropping some. The data contain roughly 25,000 clones, 80% to 90% of them singletons. Sequenced here: CD8+ T cells from peripheral blood mononuclear cells, sampled in the second trimester of pregnancy. Every receptor here comes from a female donor with multiple sclerosis, enrolled in a pregnancy study.

The J gene is TRBJ2-7, the V gene TRBV19; TRBD2 matches at 7 bases. This CDR3 comprises 16 residues. Losses at the gene ends were 5 bases for V and 4 bases for J; bases not matched to a gene: 14. From germline, CDR1 is LNHDA and CDR2 SQIVND (reference sequence). CDR3 amino acids: CASSPTAAGTKYEQYF. The DNA for the CDR3 is TGTGCCAGTAGTCCGACAGCTGCCGGGACTAAATACGAGCAGTACTTC.

V is TRBV25-1 and J is TRBJ2-7, with D unresolved. From germline, CDR1 is MGHDK and CDR2 SYGVNS. CDR3 length: 12 residues. Trimming removed 3 bases from V and 2 bases from J, with 5 bases in between. The CDR3 DNA sequence: TGTGCCAGCAGTGAGGCTGCCTACGAGCAGTACTTC. Encoded protein: CASSEAAYEQYF.

CDR3 nucleotides: TGTGCCAGCAGTACCCCGAGTACGAACACCGGGGAGCTGTTTTTT. Encoded protein: CASSTPSTNTGELFF. The J gene is TRBJ2-2, the V gene TRBV6-6; D not resolved. CDR3 length equals 15 residues. Trimming took 5 bases from V and 0 from J, leaving 10 bases between them. CDR1 and CDR2 (germline): MNHNY, SVGAGI (reference sequence).

This clone occurred once. The rearrangement links TRBV28 to TRBJ2-1; 10 bases match TRBD2. V dropped 8 bases and J dropped 1; count of bases not matched to a gene: 5. The CDR3 is 15 amino acids. Germline V gene data show CDR1 as MDHEN and CDR2 as SYDVKM. The CDR3 DNA sequence: TGTGCCAGCCTAGCGGGAGAAAGGTCCTACAATGAGCAGTTCTTC. Translation gives CASLAGERSYNEQFF.

This chain connects TRBV6-6 to TRBJ2-5; D possibly corresponds to TRBD2 (6 bases). The CDR3 is 15 amino acids. The germline CDR1 and CDR2 sequences are MNHNY and SVGAGI (reference sequence). V shed 4 bases and J shed 4 bases, with 16 bases lying between them. As DNA, the CDR3 is TGTGCCAGCAGTTCCGGGACTTGGGGTCGAGAGACCCAGTACTTC. This sequence encodes CASSSGTWGRETQYF.

V usage is TRBV19 and J usage is TRBJ2-7; 7 positions match TRBD2. Trimming at V came to 3 bases and at J to 6 bases, leaving 8 bases not matched to a gene. The germline gives CDR1 LNHDA, CDR2 SQIVND (reference sequence). This CDR3 contains 14 residues. The CDR3 protein is CASSIGGSASEQYF. In DNA form, the CDR3 reads TGTGCCAGTAGTATCGGCGGGAGCGCAAGCGAGCAGTACTTC.

The sample holds one count of this clone. The gene calls are TRBV25-1 and TRBJ2-1; TRBD2 is a possible D gene (6 bases). Germline V gene data show CDR1 as MGHDK and CDR2 as SYGVNS. CDR3 length: 16 residues. Deletions cut 4 bases from V and 2 bases from J, with 15 bases between. The CDR3 DNA reads as TGTGCCAGCAGTGTTAGCGGAGAAATTACCTACAATGAGCAGTTCTTC. As protein: CASSVSGEITYNEQFF.

The chain employs TRBV7-9 and TRBJ2-3; 8 nucleotides agree with TRBD2. V lost 4 bases to trimming and J lost 1 base; unmatched junction nucleotides: 4. The CDR3 length is 15 residues. Germline V lookup: CDR1 SEHNR, CDR2 FQNEAQ (reference sequence). The CDR3 region is CASSSAREGTDTQYF. CDR3 nucleotide sequence: TGTGCCAGCAGCTCTGCGCGGGAGGGCACAGATACGCAGTATTTT. Full variable domain (remainder filled in from reference TRBV7-9 and TRBJ2-3): DTGVSQNPRHKITKRGQNVTFRCDPISEHNRLYWYRQTLGQGPEFLTYFQNEAQLEKSRLLSDRFSAERPKGSFSTLEIQRTEQGDSAMYLCASSSAREGTDTQYFGPGTRLTVL.

The chain carries TRBV6-1 and TRBJ2-3; TRBD2 agrees at 7 bases. Germline V gives CDR1 MNHNS, CDR2 SASEGT. The CDR3 is made up of 14 amino acids. V lost 8 bases to trimming and J lost 5 bases; unmatched junction nucleotides: 10. CDR3 residues: CASGKTSFQDTQYF. CDR3 DNA sequence: TGTGCCAGCGGAAAGACTAGCTTCCAAGATACGCAGTATTTT.

The chain carries TRBV2 and TRBJ2-7, with TRBD2 matching over 8 bases. The V gene end was trimmed by 8 bases and the J gene end by 4 bases; junction bases not matched to a gene: 7. The CDR3 totals 13 residues. CDR1 is SNHLY, CDR2 FYNNEI, per germline. CDR3 amino acids: CASFAGGTYEQYF. In DNA, the CDR3 is TGTGCCAGCTTTGCGGGAGGCACTTACGAGCAGTACTTC.

The gene calls are TRBV5-1 and TRBJ1-2; 8 bases are shared with TRBD1. Germline V gives CDR1 SGHRS, CDR2 YFSETQ. The ends lost 2 bases at V and 2 bases at J; junction bases unmatched: 8. There are 16 residues in the CDR3. The CDR3 DNA reads as TGCGCCAGCAGCTTCTACTCAACAGGGGGGAACTATGGCTACACCTTC. Amino acids: CASSFYSTGGNYGYTF.